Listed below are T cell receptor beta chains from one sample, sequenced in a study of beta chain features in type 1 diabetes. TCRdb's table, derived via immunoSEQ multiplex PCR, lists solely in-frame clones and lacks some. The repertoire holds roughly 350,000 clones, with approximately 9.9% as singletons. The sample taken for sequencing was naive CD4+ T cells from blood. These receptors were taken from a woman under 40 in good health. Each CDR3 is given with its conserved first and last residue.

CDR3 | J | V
CASRLPLNTGELFF | TRBJ2-2 | TRBV2
CASSTDSAYEQYF | TRBJ2-7 | TRBV5-4
CASSYSRVPETQYF | TRBJ2-5 | TRBV6-5
CASSLGQNTEAFF | TRBJ1-1 | TRBV7-9
CASSFASSGDNEQFF | TRBJ2-1 | TRBV7-9
CAISLTGTPGDTQYF | TRBJ2-3 | TRBV10-3
CASSRLVTGGMHGYTF | TRBJ1-2 | TRBV5-6
CASSSAGLASNEQFF | TRBJ2-1 | TRBV7-6
CASSHTPTGELFF | TRBJ2-2 | TRBV7-3
CASSLESPSTDTQYF | TRBJ2-3 | TRBV2
CASSKTRGQGAGETQYF | TRBJ2-5 | TRBV19
CASSPTSGQGYNEQFF | TRBJ2-1 | TRBV18
CASSPRRGNYEQYF | TRBJ2-7 | TRBV18
CASTPETRPYNEQFF | TRBJ2-1 | TRBV27
CASSDRGTRRLADTQYF | TRBJ2-3 | TRBV18
CASSPVGEGKTQYF | TRBJ2-5 | TRBV28
CASSFSGRRETQYF | TRBJ2-5 | TRBV6-5
CASSEEGGGSYEQYF | - | TRBV2
CASSPDRDNGGEQFF | TRBJ2-1 | TRBV7-3
CASSQGNEETQYF | TRBJ2-5 | TRBV19
CASSPPRGRTGANVLTF | TRBJ2-6 | TRBV23-1
CASSPREGLASHNEQFF | TRBJ2-1 | TRBV7-9